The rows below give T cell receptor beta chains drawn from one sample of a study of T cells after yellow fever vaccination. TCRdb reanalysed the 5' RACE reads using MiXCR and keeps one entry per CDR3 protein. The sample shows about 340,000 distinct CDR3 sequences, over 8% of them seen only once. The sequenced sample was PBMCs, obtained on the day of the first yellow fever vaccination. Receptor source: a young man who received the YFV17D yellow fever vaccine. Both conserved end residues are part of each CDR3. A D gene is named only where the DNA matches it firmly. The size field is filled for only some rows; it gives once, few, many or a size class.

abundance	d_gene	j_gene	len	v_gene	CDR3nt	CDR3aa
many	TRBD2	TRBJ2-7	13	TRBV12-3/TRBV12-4	TGTGCCAGCAGAACTAGCGGAACCTACGAGCAGTACTTC	CASRTSGTYEQYF
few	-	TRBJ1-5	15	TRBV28	TGTGCCAGCAGTTTTGAGCGGGGGTACGAGCAGCCCCAGCATTTT	CASSFERGYEQPQHF
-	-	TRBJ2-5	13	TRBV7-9	TGTGCCAGCAGCTTATACGAAGAAGAGACCCAGTACTTC	CASSLYEEETQYF
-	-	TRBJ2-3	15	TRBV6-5	TGTGCCAGCAGTTACGGGGCGGGGACCACAGATACGCAGTATTTT	CASSYGAGTTDTQYF
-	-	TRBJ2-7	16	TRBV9	TGTGCCAGCAGCGTAGGGGTAGGCACAGGAGGCTACGAGCAGTACTTC	CASSVGVGTGGYEQYF
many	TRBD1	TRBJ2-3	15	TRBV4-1	TGCGCCAGCAGAAGGGACAGGGGGCTTGGAGATACGCAGTATTTT	CASRRDRGLGDTQYF
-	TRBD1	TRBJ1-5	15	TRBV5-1	TGCGCCAGCAGCGAAGGGACAGGTAGCAATCAGCCCCAGCATTTT	CASSEGTGSNQPQHF
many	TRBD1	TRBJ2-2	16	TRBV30	TGTGCCTGGAGTACCTTACAGGGGGGAGGACCCGGGGAGCTGTTTTTT	CAWSTLQGGGPGELFF
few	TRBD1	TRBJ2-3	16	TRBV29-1	TGCAGCGCAGGGGGAATCCTCGGGACGGTCACAGATACGCAGTATTTT	CSAGGILGTVTDTQYF
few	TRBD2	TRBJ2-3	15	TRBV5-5	TGTGCCAGCAGCTCCTATGGGACTAGCGTTAAAGAGCAGTATTTT	CASSSYGTSVKEQYF
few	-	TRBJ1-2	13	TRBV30	TGTGCCTGGAGTGTGTTGCCAGGAGGTGGCTACACCTTC	CAWSVLPGGGYTF
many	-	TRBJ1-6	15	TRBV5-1	TGCGCCAGCAGCCTCCGAAGCTCCTATAATTCACCCCTCCACTTT	CASSLRSSYNSPLHF
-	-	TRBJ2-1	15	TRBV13	TGTGCCAGCAGGAGGACTGCGCTCAGCGACAATGAGCAGTTCTTC	CASRRTALSDNEQFF
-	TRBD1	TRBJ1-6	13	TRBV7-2	TGTGCCAGCAGCTTCCGGGACAGGGGTACCCTCCACTTT	CASSFRDRGTLHF
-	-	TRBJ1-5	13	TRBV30	TGTGCCTGGAGTGTACGGGGCAATCAGCCCCAGCATTTT	CAWSVRGNQPQHF
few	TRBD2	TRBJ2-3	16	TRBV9	TGTGCCAGCAGCGTAGTAGGAGCGGGGGGGCCAGATACGCAGTATTTT	CASSVVGAGGPDTQYF
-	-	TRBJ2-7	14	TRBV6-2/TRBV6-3	TGTGCCAGCAGTTACTTTTCTATCTCCTACGAGCAGTACTTC	CASSYFSISYEQYF
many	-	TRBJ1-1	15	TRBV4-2	TGTGCCAGCAGCCCCCTCGGGGATGCTAGCACTGAAGCTTTCTTT	CASSPLGDASTEAFF
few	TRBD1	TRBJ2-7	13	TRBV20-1	TGCAGTGCGCCGACAGGGGGGCCTATGGAGCAGTACTTC	CSAPTGGPMEQYF
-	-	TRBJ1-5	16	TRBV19	TGTGCCAGTAGTTCAATCGAGGGGCAGGGCCCGGAGCCCCAGCATTTT	CASSSIEGQGPEPQHF
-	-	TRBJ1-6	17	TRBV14	TGTGCCAGCAGCCGATCGGGGGAAGGGTCCTATAATTCACCCCTCCACTTT	CASSRSGEGSYNSPLHF
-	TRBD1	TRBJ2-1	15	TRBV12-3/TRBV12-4	TGTGCCAGCAGTCAGGGACAGGGCAATGGCAATGAGCAGTTCTTC	CASSQGQGNGNEQFF
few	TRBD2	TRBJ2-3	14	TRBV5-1	TGCGCCAGCAGCGACGGGGGAGGGACAGATACGCAGTATTTT	CASSDGGGTDTQYF
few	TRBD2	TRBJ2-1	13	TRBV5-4	TGTGCCAGCAGCTTAAGGGAGGGCAATGAGCAGTTCTTC	CASSLREGNEQFF
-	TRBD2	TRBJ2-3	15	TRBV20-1	TGCAGTGCGCTAGTACCCAGCGGGGGAGCAGATACGCAGTATTTT	CSALVPSGGADTQYF
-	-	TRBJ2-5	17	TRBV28	TGTGCCAGCAGTTTGTGGGGGCCCCGAACAGGGAAGGAGACCCAGTACTTC	CASSLWGPRTGKETQYF
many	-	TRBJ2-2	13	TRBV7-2	TGTGCCAGCAGCTTAGTGGGGCTCGGGGAGCTGTTTTTT	CASSLVGLGELFF
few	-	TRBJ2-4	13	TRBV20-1	TGCAGTGCTAAAAGGACAGAGGGGGACATTCAGTACTTC	CSAKRTEGDIQYF
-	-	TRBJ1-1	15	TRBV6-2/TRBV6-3	TGTGCCAGCAGATTGCACTTCGGACAAATCACTGAAGCTTTCTTT	CASRLHFGQITEAFF
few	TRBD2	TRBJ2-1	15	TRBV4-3	TGCGCCAGCAGCCATCAGCGGGGGGGGTACAATGAGCAGTTCTTC	CASSHQRGGYNEQFF
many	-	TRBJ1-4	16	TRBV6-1	TGTGCCAGCAGTCCTTGGGGGGGTGCAACTAATGAAAAACTGTTTTTT	CASSPWGGATNEKLFF
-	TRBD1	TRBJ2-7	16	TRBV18	TGTGCCAGCTCACCAGAGGAACCCCAGGGGGCTTACGAGCAGTACTTC	CASSPEEPQGAYEQYF
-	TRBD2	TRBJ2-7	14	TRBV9	TGTGCCAGCAGTACCGGGACTACTACCTACGAGCAGTACTTC	CASSTGTTTYEQYF
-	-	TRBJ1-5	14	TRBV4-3	TGCGCCAGCAGCCCCGGGCCGGAGGATCAGCCCCAGCATTTT	CASSPGPEDQPQHF
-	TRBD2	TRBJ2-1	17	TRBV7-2	TGTGCCAGCAGCTTGGGACTAGCGGGGATCTCGGATTATGAGCAGTTCTTC	CASSLGLAGISDYEQFF
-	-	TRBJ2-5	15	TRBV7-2	TGTGCCAGCAGCTCGCTAGGGGAGCCCCAAGAGACCCAGTACTTC	CASSSLGEPQETQYF
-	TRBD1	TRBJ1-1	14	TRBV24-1	TGTGCCACCAGTGAAACCCGCAGGGGGCCTGAAGCTTTCTTT	CATSETRRGPEAFF
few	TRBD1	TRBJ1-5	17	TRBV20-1	TGCAGTGCTAGAGATCTGCTAGGGGGCGCGAGCAATCAGCCCCAGCATTTT	CSARDLLGGASNQPQHF
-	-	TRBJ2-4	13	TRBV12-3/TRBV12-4	TGTGCCAGCAGAGAGCAAAGGGGTCGCATTCAGTACTTC	CASREQRGRIQYF
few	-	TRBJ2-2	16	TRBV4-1	TGCGCCAGCAAAAAACTCATACAGGGGAACACCGGGGAGCTGTTTTTT	CASKKLIQGNTGELFF
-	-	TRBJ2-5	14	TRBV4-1	TGCGCCAGCAGCCAAGTGCTGGGTGGAGAGACCCAGTACTTC	CASSQVLGGETQYF
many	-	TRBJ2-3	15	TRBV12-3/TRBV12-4	TGTGCCAGCAGTTTAGGGGGGGGGCTGTTTGGTACGCAGTATTTT	CASSLGGGLFGTQYF
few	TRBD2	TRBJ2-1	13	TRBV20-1	TGCAGTGCTAGAGGCTGGGGGGGTAATGAGCAGTTCTTC	CSARGWGGNEQFF
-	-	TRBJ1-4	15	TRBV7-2	TGTGCCAGCAGCTTTTCCTCCAGGGTACGCGAAAAACTGTTTTTT	CASSFSSRVREKLFF
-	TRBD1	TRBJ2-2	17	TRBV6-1	TGTGCCAGCAGTGATATGGTCGGGACAGCGAACACCGGGGAGCTGTTTTTT	CASSDMVGTANTGELFF
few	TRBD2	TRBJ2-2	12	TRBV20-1	TGCAGTGCTAGGGCGGGGGTAGGGGAGCTGTTTTTT	CSARAGVGELFF
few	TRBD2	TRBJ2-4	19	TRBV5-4	TGTGCCAGCAGCTTGGCTCTCCAGAGCGGGGGGCCCGCCAAAAACATTCAGTACTTC	CASSLALQSGGPAKNIQYF
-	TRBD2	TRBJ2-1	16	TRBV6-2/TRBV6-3	TGTGCCAGCAGGCTCTTAATAGCGGGGGGGCCAAATGAGCAGTTCTTC	CASRLLIAGGPNEQFF
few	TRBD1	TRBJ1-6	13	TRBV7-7	TGTGCTAGCAGCGAAGACAGGGCTTCACCCCTCCACTTT	CASSEDRASPLHF
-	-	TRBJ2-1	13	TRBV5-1	TGCGCCAGCAGCTTGGCCTCCACCGCAGAGCAGTTCTTC	CASSLASTAEQFF
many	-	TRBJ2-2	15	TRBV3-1	TGTGCCAGCAGCCCCCTTTCGGGGGGCCCCGGGGAGCTGTTTTTT	CASSPLSGGPGELFF
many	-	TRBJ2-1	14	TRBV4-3	TGCGCCAGCAGCCAAGATCTAGAACACAATGAGCAGTTCTTC	CASSQDLEHNEQFF
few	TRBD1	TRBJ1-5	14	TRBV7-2	TGTGCCAGCAGCCCCCGACAGGGGCGTCAGCCCCAGCATTTT	CASSPRQGRQPQHF
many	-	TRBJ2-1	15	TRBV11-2	TGTGCCAGCCGGCTAACGGCTAGTCGCGACAATGAGCAGTTCTTC	CASRLTASRDNEQFF
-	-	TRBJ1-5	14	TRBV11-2	TGTGCCAGCAGCTCCACAGGGAACGGACAGCCCCAGCATTTT	CASSSTGNGQPQHF
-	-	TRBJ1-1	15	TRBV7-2	TGTGCCAGCAGCTTAACGACAGCCAGCGGCCCCACGACTTTCTTT	CASSLTTASGPTTFF
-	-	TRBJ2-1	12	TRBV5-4	TGTGCCATCCCAACACTAGACAATGAGCAGTTCTTC	CAIPTLDNEQFF
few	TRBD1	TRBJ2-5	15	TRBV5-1	TGCGCCAGCGGATGGGCCGGGACAGGGTCAGAGACCCAGTACTTC	CASGWAGTGSETQYF
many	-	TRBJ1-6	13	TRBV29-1	TGCAGCGTTGCCCAAGAGATGGGTTCACCCCTCCACTTT	CSVAQEMGSPLHF
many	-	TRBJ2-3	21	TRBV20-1	TGCAGTGCTAGAGATCTGGGGTTTTGGACAGAACCCCTCCGCGGGACAGATACGCAGTATTTT	CSARDLGFWTEPLRGTDTQYF